A selection of T cell receptor beta chains follows, all from one sample in a study of blood T cell repertoires in COVID-19. Clones were read by immunoSEQ multiplex PCR, and TCRdb kept only the in-frame ones, dropping some. The repertoire includes approximately 94,000 clones, roughly 79% of them detected once, and around 29% sits in the top ten. The sample consisted of peripheral blood. All receptors come from a man between 65 and 85 years old with active or convalescent COVID-19. The CDR3 runs from the conserved cysteine through the conserved F or W. D genes are given only for firm matches. The listing skips clone size in some rows; elsewhere it reads once, few, many or a size class.

D gene	V gene	J gene	clone size	CDR3 DNA	CDR3 protein
TRBD2	TRBV15	TRBJ2-3	.	TGTGCCACCAGCACCGTCAGACGGCGGGGGTTAGATACGCAGTATTTT	CATSTVRRRGLDTQYF
TRBD2	TRBV29-1	TRBJ2-1	.	TGCAGCGGGACCGGGACTAGCACCTACAATGAGCAGTTCTTC	CSGTGTSTYNEQFF
.	TRBV6-2/TRBV6-3	TRBJ1-5	once	TGTGCCAGCAGTTACTCTGGCGGGAATCAGCCCCAGCATTTT	CASSYSGGNQPQHF
TRBD1	TRBV27	TRBJ2-3	.	TGTGCCAGCAGTACTGGGACAGGGGGCACAGATACGCAGTATTTT	CASSTGTGGTDTQYF
.	TRBV30	TRBJ1-3	.	TGTGCCTGGGGGGCAGGGGCTTCTGGAAACACCATATATTTT	CAWGAGASGNTIYF
.	TRBV2	TRBJ2-7	.	TGTGCCAGCAGCGTATACCGATCGGGCTACGAGCAGTACTTC	CASSVYRSGYEQYF
.	TRBV28	TRBJ1-4	.	TGTGCCAGCCTTAGTAGTGCTAATGAAAAACTGTTTTTT	CASLSSANEKLFF
TRBD1	TRBV28	TRBJ1-3	few	TGTGCCAGCAGAACGGACAGGGGGAGAGGAAACACCATATATTTT	CASRTDRGRGNTIYF
.	TRBV9	TRBJ2-3	.	TGTGCCAGCAGCGCGGGAGATACGCAGTATTTT	CASSAGDTQYF
.	TRBV4-3	TRBJ1-1	.	TGCGCCAGCAGCCAAGATTACGGGGAACCTGCTGAAGCTTTCTTT	CASSQDYGEPAEAFF
.	TRBV5-5	TRBJ2-5	.	TGTGCCAGCAGCTTGGCTCCGACAGCGATCCAAGAGACCCAGTACTTC	CASSLAPTAIQETQYF
TRBD1	TRBV29-1	TRBJ1-4	.	TGCAGCGTAGAGAGTATCCAGGGGGCTTCTTATGAAAAACTGTTTTTT	CSVESIQGASYEKLFF
.	TRBV7-9	TRBJ2-5	.	TGTGCCAGCAGCTTATCAGGGATTGAGACCCAGTACTTC	CASSLSGIETQYF
.	TRBV6-5	TRBJ1-2	.	TGTGCCAGCAGGACACAACCTAACTATGGCTACACCTTC	CASRTQPNYGYTF
.	TRBV4-3	TRBJ1-4	.	TGCGCCAGCAGCCAAGATCTAGGTGGAGGATGGGAAGAAGTTGATGAAAAACTGTTTTTT	CASSQDLGGGWEEVDEKLFF
.	TRBV18	TRBJ2-3	.	TGTGCCAGCTCACCCACCCCGGCAGATACGCAGTATTTT	CASSPTPADTQYF
.	TRBV6-5	TRBJ2-7	many	TGTGCCAGCAGTTACTTAATACAGGGTGTCGGCGAGCAGTACTTC	CASSYLIQGVGEQYF
.	TRBV27	TRBJ2-1	few	TGTGCCAGCAGTTTGCGCAGGACAGTCCCTCGCCGAGTCGATGAGCAGTTCTTC	CASSLRRTVPRRVDEQFF
.	TRBV28	TRBJ1-2	.	TGTGCCAGCAAGGTCCAGGACATTAACTATGGCTACACCTTC	CASKVQDINYGYTF
.	TRBV27	TRBJ2-7	once	TGTGCCAGTCGCCAGAGGGGGGGGATGGAGCAGTACTTC	CASRQRGGMEQYF
.	TRBV7-3	TRBJ2-5	.	TGTGCCAGCAGCTTGGCACCTCAAGAGACCCAGTACTTC	CASSLAPQETQYF
TRBD1	TRBV5-1	TRBJ1-1	.	TGCGCCAGCCGACAGGGGACCACTGAAGCTTTCTTT	CASRQGTTEAFF
TRBD1	TRBV4-3	TRBJ2-1	.	TGCGCCAGCAGCCAAAGACCGGGACAGGGGGCCAATGAGCAGTTCTTC	CASSQRPGQGANEQFF
TRBD1	TRBV3-1/TRBV3-2	TRBJ1-6	once	TGTGCCAGCAGCACATTAACAGGGGGGCGTTCACCCCTCCACTTT	CASSTLTGGRSPLHF
.	TRBV5-5	TRBJ1-4	.	TGTGCCAGCAGCTTGCGAGGGGGTCAGGAAAAACTGTTTTTT	CASSLRGGQEKLFF
.	TRBV3-1/TRBV3-2	TRBJ2-5	.	TGTGCCAGCAGCCGCCCCCTGGGAGGACAAGAGACCCAGTACTTC	CASSRPLGGQETQYF
.	TRBV29-1	TRBJ2-1	.	TGCAGCGTTGAATTAACCACGGGCAATGAGCAGTTCTTC	CSVELTTGNEQFF
.	TRBV29-1	TRBJ1-1	few	TGCAGCGTTGAAGACCCTTGGAGGCGGGGCGAAGGGACTGAAGCTTTCTTT	CSVEDPWRRGEGTEAFF
.	TRBV28	TRBJ2-1	.	TGTGCCAGCGGGCGCGGGGGCTACTACAATGAGCAGTTCTTC	CASGRGGYYNEQFF
TRBD1	TRBV9	TRBJ1-1	.	TGTGCCAGCAGCGTAGAAGGGGAAGGGGGCATGAACACTGAAGCTTTCTTT	CASSVEGEGGMNTEAFF
.	TRBV15	TRBJ2-5	.	TGTGCCACCAGGGGGGGGCCTCAAGAGACCCAGTACTTC	CATRGGPQETQYF
.	TRBV6-5	TRBJ1-1	.	TGTGCCAGCCCCGGGACTCTAGGGCAGAACACTGAAGCTTTCTTT	CASPGTLGQNTEAFF
.	TRBV28	TRBJ1-5	.	TGTGCCAGCAGTTTAGGGGGCGGGTTCGGTGGTCAGCCCCAGCATTTT	CASSLGGGFGGQPQHF
.	TRBV23-1	TRBJ2-7	.	TGCGCCACCTCACAGGGTCCCTACGAGCAGTACTTC	CATSQGPYEQYF
TRBD1	TRBV11-2	TRBJ1-2	.	TGTGCCAGCAGCTCGACAGGGGTCTACACCTTC	CASSSTGVYTF